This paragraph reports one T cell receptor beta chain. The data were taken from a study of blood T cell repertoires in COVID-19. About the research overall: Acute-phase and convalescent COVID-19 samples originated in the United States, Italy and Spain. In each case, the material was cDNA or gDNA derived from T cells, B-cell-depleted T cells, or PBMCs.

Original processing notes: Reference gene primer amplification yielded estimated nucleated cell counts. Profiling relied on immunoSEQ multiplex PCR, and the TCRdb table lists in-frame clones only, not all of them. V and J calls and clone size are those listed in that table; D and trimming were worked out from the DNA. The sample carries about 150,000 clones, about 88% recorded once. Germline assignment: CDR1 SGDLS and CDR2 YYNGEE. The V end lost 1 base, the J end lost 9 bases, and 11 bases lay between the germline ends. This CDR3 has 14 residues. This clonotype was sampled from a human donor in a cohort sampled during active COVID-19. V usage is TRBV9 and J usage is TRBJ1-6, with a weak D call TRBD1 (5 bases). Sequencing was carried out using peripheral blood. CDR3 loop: CASSVSGGLSPLHF. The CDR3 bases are TGTGCCAGCAGCGTAAGTGGGGGACTTTCACCCCTCCACTTT.